The 16 T cell receptor beta chains below come from one sample, sequenced in a study of cytomegalovirus exposure and HLA in healthy donors. Clones were sequenced by immunoSEQ multiplex PCR, and TCRdb holds only the in-frame ones, with some missing. The data contain 200,000 to 300,000 clones, approximately 84% of them seen just once; the ten biggest clones take up around 1.2%. The sequenced material came from PBMCs. The receptors were sampled from a woman younger than 45 in good health and CMV-seropositive.

The chain carries TRBV5-6 and TRBJ2-3, with a possible D match to TRBD2 (6 bases). V dropped 0 bases and J dropped 1 base, with 9 bases sitting between them. Germline-derived CDR1 and CDR2 are SGHDT and YYEEEE. CDR3 length: 15 residues. CDR3 nucleotides: TGTGCCAGCAGCTTGGGGCGGGACCGCACAGATACGCAGTATTTT. Its protein is CASSLGRDRTDTQYF.

The chain couples TRBV9 to TRBJ2-5, with 8 bases lining up with TRBD1. The germline gives CDR1 SGDLS, CDR2 YYNGEE. The V segment lost 4 bases and the J segment 2 bases; nucleotides outside the gene matches: 7. The CDR3 is 15 amino acids. CDR3 bases: TGTGCCAGCAGCCCTCGGACAGGGACGCAAGAGACCCAGTACTTC. Its translation is CASSPRTGTQETQYF.

V usage is TRBV19 and J usage is TRBJ2-7, with 8 nucleotides matching TRBD1. The CDR3 has 14 amino acids. Germline CDR1 is LNHDA and CDR2 is SQIVND (reference sequence). V shed 3 bases and J 4 bases; nucleotides not matched to a gene: 5. CDR3 amino acids: CASSINRGWYEQYF. The CDR3 DNA reads as TGTGCCAGTAGTATTAACAGGGGGTGGTACGAGCAGTACTTC.

The rearrangement links TRBV7-2 to TRBJ2-5, with TRBD2 matching 15 bases. CDR1 and CDR2 from the germline V gene are SGHTA and FQGNSA. This CDR3 region has 17 residues. V lost 5 bases to trimming and J lost 0 bases; unmatched junction nucleotides: 4. The CDR3 region has the DNA TGTGCCAGCAGCCAAGGACTAGCGGGAGGGTACCAAGAGACCCAGTACTTC. Residues: CASSQGLAGGYQETQYF.

This chain links TRBV27 with TRBJ2-7; perhaps TRBD2 as D (6 bases). Looked up from germline, CDR1 is MNHEY and CDR2 is SMNVEV (reference sequence). The CDR3 is 15 amino acids. V shed 2 bases and J shed 3 bases, with 14 bases lying between them. The CDR3 nucleotides are TGTGCCAGCAGTTTACTTGCAGCGGGTATCTACGAGCAGTACTTC. Protein: CASSLLAAGIYEQYF.

This chain uses TRBV2 with TRBJ1-1; D not resolved. CDR1 is SNHLY and CDR2 is FYNNEI in the germline V gene. The CDR3 extends over 14 amino acids. V lost 7 bases and J lost 5, with 17 bases in between. CDR3 DNA: TGTGCCAGCAATTGGCCGGGAGGAGGGACTGAAGCTTTCTTT. Protein product: CASNWPGGGTEAFF. The full variable domain, with the rest looked up from reference TRBV2 and TRBJ1-1, is EPEVTQTPSHQVTQMGQEVILRCVPISNHLYFYWYRQILGQKVEFLVSFYNNEISEKSEIFDDQFSVERPDGSNFTLKIRSTKLEDSAMYFCASNWPGGGTEAFFGQGTRLTVV.

The chain couples TRBV5-1 to TRBJ2-6; D unclear. V was pared by 1 base and J by 0 bases, with 8 bases between. The CDR3 loop spans 16 amino acids. Looked up from germline, CDR1 is SGHRS and CDR2 is YFSETQ. The CDR3 DNA reads TGCGCCAGCAGCTTGCTACCGAGCTCTGGGGCCAACGTCCTGACTTTC. Translated: CASSLLPSSGANVLTF.

V gene TRBV5-1 combines with J gene TRBJ2-1; 9 bases line up with TRBD2. The CDR3 covers 16 residues. V trimming: 4 bases; J trimming: 0 bases; junction bases outside the gene matches: 5. From germline, CDR1 is SGHRS and CDR2 YFSETQ. CDR3 region: CASSPLTSGSYNEQFF. The DNA of the CDR3 is TGCGCCAGCAGCCCATTGACTAGCGGCTCCTACAATGAGCAGTTCTTC.

This chain links TRBV9 with TRBJ2-1; a weak D match, TRBD2 (6 bases). V shed 3 bases and J shed 9 bases, with 19 bases lying between them. In germline, CDR1 is SGDLS, CDR2 YYNGEE. This CDR3 spans 15 amino acids. DNA for the CDR3: TGTGCCAGCAGCGCGACCCCGACTAGTTCCGGTGAGCAGTTCTTC. It translates to CASSATPTSSGEQFF.

The chain uses TRBV15 and TRBJ2-2; 8 bases match TRBD2. The CDR3 covers 18 residues. After removal of 8 bases from V and 7 bases from J, the junction contained 21 bases not matched to a gene. The germline V gene encodes CDR1 LNHNV and CDR2 YYDKDF (reference sequence). This chain's CDR3 is CATGRTGPGGPYGGELFF. The CDR3 nucleotides are TGTGCCACCGGCCGAACGGGACCGGGAGGGCCTTATGGCGGGGAGCTGTTTTTT. Combining the CDR3 with reference TRBV15 and TRBJ2-2 gives the whole variable domain DAMVIQNPRYQVTQFGKPVTLSCSQTLNHNVMYWYQQKSSQAPKLLFHYYDKDFNNEADTPDNFQSRRPNTSFCFLDIRSPGLGDTAMYLCATGRTGPGGPYGGELFFGEGSRLTVL.

This sequence joins TRBV6-1 and TRBJ2-1; the match to TRBD1 covers 9 bases. Germline CDR1 MNHNS, CDR2 SASEGT. V dropped 5 bases and J dropped 8; count of bases not matched to a gene: 7. This CDR3 spans 14 amino acids. The CDR3 coding sequence is TGTGCCAGCAGTCTACAGGGGGCGGGCTATGAGCAGTTCTTC. Translation: CASSLQGAGYEQFF.

The V gene is TRBV5-1, the J gene TRBJ1-1, with D unresolved. Germline-derived CDR1 and CDR2 are SGHRS and YFSETQ. The V gene lost 0 bases and the J gene lost 0 bases, with 12 bases spanning the gap. This CDR3 is 16 amino acids long. In DNA form, the CDR3 reads TGCGCCAGCAGCTTGGGGGCCGTATATTTGAACACTGAAGCTTTCTTT. This sequence encodes CASSLGAVYLNTEAFF.

The chain combines TRBV6-5 with TRBJ1-4; maybe TRBD1 (5 bases). Trimming pared 0 bases from V and 5 bases from J, leaving 10 bases between. Germline V gene data show CDR1 as MNHEY and CDR2 as SVGAGI. This CDR3 has 15 amino acids. The CDR3 reads CASSYSGQPNEKLFF. Here the CDR3 DNA reads TGTGCCAGCAGTTACTCGGGGCAGCCAAATGAAAAACTGTTTTTT.

This clone was seen many times. The V call is TRBV7-9, the J call TRBJ1-2; tentative D call: TRBD1 (6 bases). The CDR3 contains 14 residues. The V end lost 5 bases, the J end lost 8 bases, and 18 bases lay between the germline ends. Germline CDR1 reads SEHNR; CDR2 reads FQNEAQ (reference sequence). CDR3: CASSTERQVTGYTF. The CDR3 nucleotides are TGTGCCAGCAGCACAGAACGACAGGTTACCGGCTACACCTTC. The full variable domain, completed using reference TRBV7-9 and TRBJ1-2, is DTGVSQNPRHKITKRGQNVTFRCDPISEHNRLYWYRQTLGQGPEFLTYFQNEAQLEKSRLLSDRFSAERPKGSFSTLEIQRTEQGDSAMYLCASSTERQVTGYTFGSGTRLTVV.

This chain joins TRBV5-1 and TRBJ1-1; D remains unclear. Per germline, CDR1 SGHRS and CDR2 YFSETQ. Trimming removed 0 bases from V and 6 bases from J, with 9 bases in between. This CDR3 is built from 13 residues. The CDR3 region has the DNA TGCGCCAGCAGCTTGGATAGTGCGGCTGAAGCTTTCTTT. This encodes CASSLDSAAEAFF.

The chain is built from TRBV27 and TRBJ2-2; a weak D match, TRBD2 (5 bases). The germline V gene encodes CDR1 MNHEY and CDR2 SMNVEV (reference sequence). The V end lost 2 bases, the J end lost 4 bases, and 11 bases lay between the germline ends. The CDR3 spans 15 residues. The CDR3 DNA follows: TGTGCCAGCAGTTTAACCGGGGATGGCACCGGGGAGCTGTTTTTT. This sequence encodes CASSLTGDGTGELFF.